This passage covers 21 T cell receptor beta chains from one sample sequenced in a study of fetal regulatory T cell absence and autoimmunity. Sequencing was performed with immunoSEQ multiplex PCR; in TCRdb, only in-frame clones are kept and a portion is missing. The table has about 46,000 clones, 70% to 85% seen once. The material sequenced was cord blood. Every receptor here comes from a newborn boy with IPEX syndrome.

The chain links TRBV27 to TRBJ2-6, with 13 bases lining up with TRBD2. The J segment lost 0 bases and the V segment lost 5 bases, leaving 7 bases of the junction unmatched. There are 19 residues in the CDR3. The V gene's germline CDR1 is MNHEY and CDR2 SMNVEV (reference sequence). This CDR3 reads CASSLTTSGGISGANVLTF. The CDR3 DNA follows: TGTGCCAGCAGTCTGACGACTAGCGGGGGGATCTCTGGGGCCAACGTCCTGACTTTC.

The gene calls are TRBV7-9 and TRBJ2-3, with D possibly being TRBD2 (5 bases). The CDR3 is 15 amino acids. Trimming stripped 2 bases from V and 1 base from J, with 10 bases between. The germline CDR1 and CDR2 sequences are SEHNR and FQNEAQ (reference sequence). CDR3: CASSLYPAGTDTQYF. CDR3 DNA: TGTGCCAGCAGCTTATATCCAGCGGGCACAGATACGCAGTATTTT.

This clone was found once. The chain uses TRBV5-4 and TRBJ1-1; 8 positions match TRBD1. The CDR3 is 15 residues long. CDR1 is SGHNT, CDR2 YYREEE, per germline (reference sequence). After removal of 3 bases from V and 4 bases from J, the junction contained 8 bases not matched to a gene. CDR3 amino acids: CASSWRTGRVTEAFF. CDR3 nucleotide sequence: TGTGCCAGCAGCTGGAGGACAGGGCGAGTCACTGAAGCTTTCTTT. Filled out from reference TRBV5-4 and TRBJ1-1, the complete variable domain reads ETGVTQSPTHLIKTRGQQVTLRCSSQSGHNTVSWYQQALGQGPQFIFQYYREEENGRGNFPPRFSGLQFPNYSSELNVNALELDDSALYLCASSWRTGRVTEAFFGQGTRLTVV.

The chain has TRBV19 and TRBJ2-7; D perhaps matches TRBD2 (5 bases). Trimming pared 5 bases from V and 0 bases from J, leaving 5 bases between. From germline, CDR1 is LNHDA and CDR2 SQIVND (reference sequence). CDR3 length equals 12 residues. CDR3 nucleotides: TGTGCCAGTAGTGGACTCTCCTACGAGCAGTACTTC. It specifies CASSGLSYEQYF.

The rearrangement links TRBV4-1 to TRBJ2-7, with 13 bases identical to TRBD2. V dropped 4 bases and J dropped 3; count of bases not matched to a gene: 6. The CDR3 is made up of 16 amino acids. The germline V gene encodes CDR1 MGHRA and CDR2 YSYEKL. As DNA, the CDR3 is TGCGCCAGCAGCCTAACCGGACTAGCGGGGGACTACGAGCAGTACTTC. Translation: CASSLTGLAGDYEQYF.

This clone has a handful of counts. The J gene is TRBJ1-1, the V gene TRBV20-1; the D gene is possibly TRBD1 (6 bases). Germline-derived CDR1 and CDR2 are DFQATT and SNEGSKA (reference sequence). CDR3 length: 11 residues. CDR3 coding DNA: TGCAGCAATAACAGGGAGACTGAAGCTTTCTTT. This codes for CSNNRETEAFF.

This rearrangement joins TRBV25-1 to TRBJ1-1, with 9 positions matching TRBD1. The germline gives CDR1 MGHDK, CDR2 SYGVNS. The ends lost 2 bases at V and 14 bases at J; junction bases unmatched: 9. This CDR3 is 13 amino acids long. CDR3 DNA: TGTGCCAGCAGTGAAACAGGGGGCTCCCATAGCTTCTTT. Amino acids: CASSETGGSHSFF.

The chain recombines TRBV7-2 with TRBJ1-1; no clear D gene. The length of the CDR3 is 13 residues. The V gene lost 3 bases and the J gene lost 1 base, with 6 bases spanning the gap. CDR1 SGHTA and CDR2 FQGNSA come from the germline V gene. CDR3 coding DNA: TGTGCCAGCAGCTTCGGAGGGAACACTGAAGCTTTCTTT. Translating it yields CASSFGGNTEAFF. Full variable domain (rest looked up from reference TRBV7-2 and TRBJ1-1): GAGVSQSPSNKVTEKGKDVELRCDPISGHTALYWYRQSLGQGLEFLIYFQGNSAPDKSGLPSDRFSAERTGGSVSTLTIQRTQQEDSAVYLCASSFGGNTEAFFGQGTRLTVV.

The chain recombines TRBV6-5 with TRBJ1-2, with 7 bases fitting TRBD1. The CDR3 has 15 residues. V lost 6 bases to trimming and J lost 3 bases; unmatched junction nucleotides: 10. Germline CDR1 reads MNHEY; CDR2 reads SVGAGI. The CDR3 region has the DNA TGTGCCAGCAGCAGAGCTGGACAGGTCGACTATGGCTACACCTTC. Protein product: CASSRAGQVDYGYTF.

The rearrangement uses TRBV7-7 and TRBJ2-1; a weak D match, TRBD1 (5 bases). The CDR3 totals 13 residues. V was shortened by 1 base and J by 7 bases, with 8 bases between the two germline ends. Per the germline V gene, CDR1 is SSHAT and CDR2 is FNYEAQ (reference sequence). Here the CDR3 reads CASSLDQGNEQFF. In DNA form, the CDR3 reads TGTGCCAGCAGCTTAGACCAGGGTAATGAGCAGTTCTTC. The full variable domain, its missing parts supplied by reference TRBV7-7 and TRBJ2-1, is GAGVSQSPRYKVTKRGQDVTLRCDPISSHATLYWYQQALGQGPEFLTYFNYEAQPDKSGLPSDRFSAERPEGSISTLTIQRTEQRDSAMYRCASSLDQGNEQFFGPGTRLTVL.

This CDR3 is CASSLISGYSYNEQFF. The CDR3 DNA reads TGTGCCAGCAGCTTAATTAGCGGGTACTCCTACAATGAGCAGTTCTTC. The chain links TRBV11-2 to TRBJ2-1; 7 bases line up with TRBD2. The ends lost 2 bases at V and 0 bases at J; junction bases unmatched: 4. CDR1 and CDR2 from the germline V gene are SGHAT and FQNNGV. The CDR3 runs to 16 residues.

The chain joins TRBV30 to TRBJ2-3, with a possible D match to TRBD2 (6 bases). Germline V gives CDR1 GTSNPN, CDR2 SVGIG (reference sequence). V gave up 4 bases and J gave up 1 base, with 6 bases separating them. The CDR3 is 12 amino acids. This chain's CDR3 is CAWTSGTDTQYF. Written as DNA, the CDR3 is TGTGCCTGGACTAGCGGCACAGATACGCAGTATTTT.

The chain uses TRBV29-1 and TRBJ1-2; possibly TRBD1 for D (6 bases). From germline, CDR1 is SQVTM and CDR2 ANQGSEA. Trimming took off 6 bases at V and 3 bases at J, with 14 bases between the two ends. This CDR3 contains 13 residues. CDR3 protein: CSVLTGNDYGYTF. The CDR3 coding sequence is TGCAGCGTGCTGACAGGTAACGACTATGGCTACACCTTC. Drawing the rest from reference TRBV29-1 and TRBJ1-2, the complete variable domain is SAVISQKPSRDICQRGTSLTIQCQVDSQVTMMFWYRQQPGQSLTLIATANQGSEATYESGFVIDKFPISRPNLTFSTLTVSNMSPEDSSIYLCSVLTGNDYGYTFGSGTRLTVV.

The chain employs TRBV5-1 and TRBJ2-3; TRBD2 aligns across 7 bases. This CDR3 has 14 amino acids. CDR1 and CDR2 (germline): SGHRS, YFSETQ. V lost 2 bases to trimming and J lost 6 bases; unmatched junction nucleotides: 6. CDR3 loop: CASSLAGLYDTQYF. In nucleotides, the CDR3 is TGCGCCAGCAGCTTAGCGGGGCTCTACGATACGCAGTATTTT.

The count of this clone is one. The DNA for the CDR3 is TGTGCCTGGAGTGGACAGGTTCTTTCTGGGGCCAACGTCCTGACTTTC. This sequence encodes CAWSGQVLSGANVLTF. The rearrangement joins TRBV30 to TRBJ2-6, with a possible D match to TRBD1 (6 bases). Germline CDR1 is GTSNPN and CDR2 is SVGIG (reference sequence). V was pared by 1 base and J by 1 base, with 11 bases between. This CDR3 contains 16 residues. The full variable domain, with the rest looked up from reference TRBV30 and TRBJ2-6, is SQTIHQWPATLVQPVGSPLSLECTVEGTSNPNLYWYRQAAGRGLQLLFYSVGIGQISSEVPQNLSASRPQDRQFILSSKKLLLSDSGFYLCAWSGQVLSGANVLTFGAGSRLTVL.

The rearrangement links TRBV5-4 to TRBJ2-3, with D unclear. The V end lost 6 bases, the J end lost 1 base, and 6 bases lay between the germline ends. Germline values: CDR1 SGHNT, CDR2 YYREEE (reference sequence). The CDR3 loop spans 12 amino acids. The CDR3 reads CASTLRTDTQYF. The DNA for the CDR3 is TGTGCCAGCACCCTTCGCACAGATACGCAGTATTTT.

The chain carries TRBV30 and TRBJ1-5, with a tentative D call TRBD1 (6 bases). The V gene's germline CDR1 is GTSNPN and CDR2 SVGIG (reference sequence). This CDR3 is built from 14 residues. Trimming removed 4 bases at V and 5 bases at J, with 15 bases between. CDR3 sequence: CAWNHETGYQPQHF. CDR3 coding DNA: TGTGCCTGGAATCATGAGACAGGATATCAGCCCCAGCATTTT.

The rearrangement joins TRBV21-1 to TRBJ2-5; TRBD2, the D gene given by the table, was not confirmed from the DNA. TRBV21-1 counts as a pseudogene. CDR3 length equals 16 residues. The DNA of the CDR3 is TGTGCCAGCAGAGCCCCGGGACTAGCGGGGCAAGAGACCCAGTACTTC. Its translation is CASRAPGLAGQETQYF.

This clone was recorded once. The rearrangement joins TRBV15 to TRBJ1-3, with D tentatively TRBD1 (5 bases). Trimming left V 2 bases short and J 0 bases short, with 11 bases between. Germline values: CDR1 LNHNV, CDR2 YYDKDF (reference sequence). The CDR3 has 16 amino acids. CDR3 sequence reads: CATSRNPGHSGNTIYF. As DNA, the CDR3 is TGTGCCACCAGCAGAAACCCAGGGCACTCTGGAAACACCATATATTTT.

The chain recombines TRBV11-3 with TRBJ2-1, with 12 bases aligning to TRBD1. The ends lost 9 bases at V and 4 bases at J; junction bases unmatched: 7. CDR3 length: 15 amino acids. The germline V gene has CDR1 SGHNT and CDR2 YENEEA. The CDR3 reads CASAPGQGAYNEQFF. CDR3 DNA: TGTGCCAGTGCACCGGGACAGGGGGCGTACAATGAGCAGTTCTTC.

The rearrangement joins TRBV27 to TRBJ1-5; TRBD1 might be the D (5 bases). Looked up from germline, CDR1 is MNHEY and CDR2 is SMNVEV (reference sequence). V was shortened by 6 bases and J by 2 bases, with 5 bases between the two germline ends. This CDR3 comprises 12 residues. The CDR3 DNA is TGTGCCAGCAGACAGGGCAATCAGCCCCAGCATTTT. Its protein product is CASRQGNQPQHF.